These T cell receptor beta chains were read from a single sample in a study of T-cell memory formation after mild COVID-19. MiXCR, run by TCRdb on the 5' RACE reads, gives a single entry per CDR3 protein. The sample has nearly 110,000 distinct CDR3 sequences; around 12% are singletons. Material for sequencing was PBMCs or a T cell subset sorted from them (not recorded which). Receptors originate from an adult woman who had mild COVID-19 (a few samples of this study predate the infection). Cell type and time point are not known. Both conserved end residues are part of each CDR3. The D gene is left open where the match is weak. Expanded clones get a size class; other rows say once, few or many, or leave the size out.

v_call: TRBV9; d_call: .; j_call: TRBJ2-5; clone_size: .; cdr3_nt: TGTGCCAGCAGCGCCCGGGAGCCCGGGGGAGAGACCCAGTACTTC; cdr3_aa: CASSAREPGGETQYF
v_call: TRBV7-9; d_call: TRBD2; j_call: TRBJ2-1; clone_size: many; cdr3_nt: TGTGCCAGCGGGAGCGGGAGAGTCAATGAGCAGTTCTTC; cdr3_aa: CASGSGRVNEQFF
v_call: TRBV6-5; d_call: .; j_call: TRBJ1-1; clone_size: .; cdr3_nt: TGTGCCAGCAGCCCCTCGAGGCGCGGGCTAGCTGAAGCTTTCTTT; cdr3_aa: CASSPSRRGLAEAFF
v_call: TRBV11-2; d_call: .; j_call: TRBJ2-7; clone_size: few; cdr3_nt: TGTGCCAGCAGCTTAAGATACCAGCCCTACGAGCAGTACTTC; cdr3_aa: CASSLRYQPYEQYF
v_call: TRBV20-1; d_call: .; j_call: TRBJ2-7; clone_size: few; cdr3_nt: TGCAGTGCTAGAACCGGGACTGCCTACGAGCAGTACTTC; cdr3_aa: CSARTGTAYEQYF
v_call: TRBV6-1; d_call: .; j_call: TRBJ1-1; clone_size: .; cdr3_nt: TGTGCCAGCAGATCGGAGACGGGGGGCGCAAACACTGAAGCTTTCTTT; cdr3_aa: CASRSETGGANTEAFF
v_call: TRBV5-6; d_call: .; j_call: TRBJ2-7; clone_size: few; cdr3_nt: TGTGCCAGCAGCTGGCAGGCTGGCCACGAGCAGTACTTC; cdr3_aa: CASSWQAGHEQYF
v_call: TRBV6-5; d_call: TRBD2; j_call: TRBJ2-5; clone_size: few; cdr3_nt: TGTGCCAGCAGTTACTCGGAAGGACTAGCGGGAGTTGGTGAGACCCAGTACTTC; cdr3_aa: CASSYSEGLAGVGETQYF
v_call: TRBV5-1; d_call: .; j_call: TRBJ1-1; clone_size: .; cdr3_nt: TGCGCCAGCAGCTTGGACCCGGCCAACACTGAAGCTTTCTTT; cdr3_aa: CASSLDPANTEAFF
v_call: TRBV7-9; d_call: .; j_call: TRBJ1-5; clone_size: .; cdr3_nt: TGTGCCAGCAGCTTAGGGGTGTATAGCAATCAGCCCCAGCATTTT; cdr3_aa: CASSLGVYSNQPQHF
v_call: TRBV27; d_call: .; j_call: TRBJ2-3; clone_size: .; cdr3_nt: TGTGCCAGCAGCCAAATCCCCCCCGATACGCAGTATTTT; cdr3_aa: CASSQIPPDTQYF
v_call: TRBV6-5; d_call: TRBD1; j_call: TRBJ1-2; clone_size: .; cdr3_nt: TGTGCCAGCAGTTACGGGACAGGGCGAGGCTACACCTTC; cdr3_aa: CASSYGTGRGYTF
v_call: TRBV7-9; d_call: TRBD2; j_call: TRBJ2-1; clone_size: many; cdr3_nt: TGTGCCAGCAGCTCTAGAATAGCGACTAGCGGGAGGGGCTACAATGAGCAGTTCTTC; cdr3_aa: CASSSRIATSGRGYNEQFF
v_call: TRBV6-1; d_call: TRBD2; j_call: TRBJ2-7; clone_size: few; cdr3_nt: TGTGCCAGCAGTGAATACGAGGGTAGCGTGGCGGGAGGGAGCTACGAGCAGTACTTC; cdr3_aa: CASSEYEGSVAGGSYEQYF
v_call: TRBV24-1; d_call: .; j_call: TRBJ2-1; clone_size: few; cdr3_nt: TGTGCCACCAGTCCTATCGAGGGTGCGGAGCAGTTCTTC; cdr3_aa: CATSPIEGAEQFF
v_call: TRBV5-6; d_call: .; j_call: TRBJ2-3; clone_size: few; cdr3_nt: TGTGCCAGCAGCCTGGGTATCGGTTCCCCCACAGATACGCAGTATTTT; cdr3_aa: CASSLGIGSPTDTQYF
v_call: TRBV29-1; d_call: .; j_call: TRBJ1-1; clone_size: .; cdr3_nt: TGCAGCGTTGAAGAAATTATCGGAACAACCACTGAAGCTTTCTTT; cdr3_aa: CSVEEIIGTTTEAFF
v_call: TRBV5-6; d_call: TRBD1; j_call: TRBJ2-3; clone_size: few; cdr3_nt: TGTGCCAGCAGCTTGGAAGTCGGACAGGGGGCGGTGAACACAGATACGCAGTATTTT; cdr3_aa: CASSLEVGQGAVNTDTQYF
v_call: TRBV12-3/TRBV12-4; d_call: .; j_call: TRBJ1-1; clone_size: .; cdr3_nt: TGTGCCAGCAGTACAACAGGGGAAGCTTTCTTT; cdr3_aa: CASSTTGEAFF
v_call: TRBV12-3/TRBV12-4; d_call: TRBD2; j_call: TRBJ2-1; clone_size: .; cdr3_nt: TGTGCCAGCAGTTTAAGGTCTAGCGGCAGCTCCTACAATGAGCAGTTCTTC; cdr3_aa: CASSLRSSGSSYNEQFF
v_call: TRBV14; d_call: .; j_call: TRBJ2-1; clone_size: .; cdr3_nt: TGTGCCAGCAGCCGAGGAGGCCACAATGAGCAGTTCTTC; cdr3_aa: CASSRGGHNEQFF
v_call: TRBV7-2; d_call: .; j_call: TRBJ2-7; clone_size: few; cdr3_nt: TGTGCCAGCAGCTTATTATCGGGGTACGAGCAGTACTTC; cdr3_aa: CASSLLSGYEQYF
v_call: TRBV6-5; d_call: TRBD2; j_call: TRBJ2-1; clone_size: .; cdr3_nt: TGTGCCAGCAGTTACGTAGCGGGAGGTCCCTACAATGAGCAGTTCTTC; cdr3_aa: CASSYVAGGPYNEQFF
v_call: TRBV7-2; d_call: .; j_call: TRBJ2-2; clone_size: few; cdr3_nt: TGTGCCAGCAGCTTTGTGGCAGCTGGCGGGGTCGGGGAGCTGTTTTTT; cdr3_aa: CASSFVAAGGVGELFF
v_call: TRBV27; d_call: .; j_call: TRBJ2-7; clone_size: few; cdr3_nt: TGTGCCAGCAGTTTATTCAGTGGCTACGAGCAGTACTTC; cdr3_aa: CASSLFSGYEQYF
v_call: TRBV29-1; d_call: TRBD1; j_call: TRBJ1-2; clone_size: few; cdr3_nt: TGCAGCGTAGACGGGACAGTGAAAGCTAACTATGGCTACACCTTC; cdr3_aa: CSVDGTVKANYGYTF
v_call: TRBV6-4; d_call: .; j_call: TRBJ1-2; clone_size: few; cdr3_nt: TGTGCCAGCAGTGACGGTGACTATGGCTACACCTTC; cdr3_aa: CASSDGDYGYTF
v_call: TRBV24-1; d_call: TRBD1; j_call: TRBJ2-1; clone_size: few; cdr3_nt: TGTGCCACCAGTGACTCTAGGGACAGCCACAATGAGCAGTTCTTC; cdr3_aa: CATSDSRDSHNEQFF
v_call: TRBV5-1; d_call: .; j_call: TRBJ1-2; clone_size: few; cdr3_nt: TGCGCCAGCAGCATCACCCTGGAGCAGGGCTACACCTTC; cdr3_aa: CASSITLEQGYTF
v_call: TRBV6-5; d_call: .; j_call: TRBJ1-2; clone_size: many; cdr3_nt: TGTGCCAGCAGTTACTCGGTGGACGGTCGGGAAGCTAACTATGGCTACACCTTC; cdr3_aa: CASSYSVDGREANYGYTF
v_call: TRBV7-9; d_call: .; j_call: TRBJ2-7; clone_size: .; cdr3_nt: TGTGCCAGCAGCCCAGAAGGGGGCTCCTACGAGCAGTACTTC; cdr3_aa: CASSPEGGSYEQYF
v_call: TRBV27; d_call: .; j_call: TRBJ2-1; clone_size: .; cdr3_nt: TGTGCCAGCAGTTTATCAGGGGTCGGTGAGCAGTTATTC; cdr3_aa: CASSLSGVGEQLF
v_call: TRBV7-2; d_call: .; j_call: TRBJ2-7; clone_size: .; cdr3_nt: TGTGCCAGCAGCTTAGGACGATTTGACGACGAGCAGTACTTC; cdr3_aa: CASSLGRFDDEQYF
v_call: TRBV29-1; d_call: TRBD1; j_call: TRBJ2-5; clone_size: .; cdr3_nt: TGCAGCGTCGACAGGGCTGGAAGACAAGAGACCCAGTACTTC; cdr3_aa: CSVDRAGRQETQYF
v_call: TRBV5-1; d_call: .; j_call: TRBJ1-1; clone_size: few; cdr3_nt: TGCGCCAGCAGCGGCGGGCAGACCTACACTGAAGCTTTCTTT; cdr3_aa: CASSGGQTYTEAFF
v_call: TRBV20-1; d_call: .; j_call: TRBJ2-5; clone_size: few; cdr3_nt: TGCAGTGCTAGCTCGGGACATCCCCCGGTGGAGACCCAGTACTTC; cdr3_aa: CSASSGHPPVETQYF
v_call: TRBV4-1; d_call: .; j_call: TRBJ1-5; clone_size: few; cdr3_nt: TGCGCCAGCAGCCCAGACAGGAATAGCAATCAGCCCCAGCATTTT; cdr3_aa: CASSPDRNSNQPQHF
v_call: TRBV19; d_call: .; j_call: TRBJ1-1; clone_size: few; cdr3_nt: TGTGCCAGTTTCTGGGGGCACACTGAAGCTTTCTTT; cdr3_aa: CASFWGHTEAFF
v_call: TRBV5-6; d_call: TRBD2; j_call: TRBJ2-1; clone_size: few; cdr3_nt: TGTGCCAGCAGCGTGAGCGGGGGGGCCCTTGGGGAGCAGTTCTTC; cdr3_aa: CASSVSGGALGEQFF
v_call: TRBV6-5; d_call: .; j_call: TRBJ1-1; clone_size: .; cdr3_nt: TGTGCCAGCGGGACGATCGGGACGAGCTACACTGAAGCTTTCTTT; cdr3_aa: CASGTIGTSYTEAFF
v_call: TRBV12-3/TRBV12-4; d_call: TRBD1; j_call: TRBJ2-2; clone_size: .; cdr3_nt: TGTGCCAGCAGATGGACAGGGGACACCGGGAAGCTGTTTTTT; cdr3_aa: CASRWTGDTGKLFF
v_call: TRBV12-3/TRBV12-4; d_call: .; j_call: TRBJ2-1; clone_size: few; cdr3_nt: TGTGCCAGCAGAGGGGCTAGCTACAATGACGCTGAGCAGTTCTTC; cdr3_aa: CASRGASYNDAEQFF
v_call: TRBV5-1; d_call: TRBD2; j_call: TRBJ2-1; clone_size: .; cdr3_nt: TGCGCCAGCAGCTTGGCAGTTAGCGGGAGTAGAGATGAGCAGTTCTTC; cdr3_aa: CASSLAVSGSRDEQFF
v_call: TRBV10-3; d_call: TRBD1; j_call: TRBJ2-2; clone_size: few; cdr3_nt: TGTGCCATCAGTGAAGCCGGGACAGCTTACACCGGGGAGCTGTTTTTT; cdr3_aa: CAISEAGTAYTGELFF
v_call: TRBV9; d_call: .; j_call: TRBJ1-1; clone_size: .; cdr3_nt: TGTGCCAGCAGCGTAGGAGACAGCCCTATGAACACTGAAGCTTTCTTT; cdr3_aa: CASSVGDSPMNTEAFF
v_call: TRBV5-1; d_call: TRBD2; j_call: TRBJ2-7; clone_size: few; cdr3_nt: TGCGCCAGCAGCTGGGGACTAGTATCTGGCGGGATCGACGAGCAGTACTTC; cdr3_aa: CASSWGLVSGGIDEQYF
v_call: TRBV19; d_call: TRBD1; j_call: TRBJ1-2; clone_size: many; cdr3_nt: TGTGCCAGTAGACCAGGGGGCTCATATGGCTACACCTTC; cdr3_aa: CASRPGGSYGYTF
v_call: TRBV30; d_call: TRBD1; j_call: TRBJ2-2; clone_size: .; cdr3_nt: TGTGCCTGGAGTGGTGTAGACAGGGCATCCCCCGGGGAGCTGTTTTTT; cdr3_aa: CAWSGVDRASPGELFF
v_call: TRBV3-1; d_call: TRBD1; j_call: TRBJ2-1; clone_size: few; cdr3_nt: TGTGCCAGCAGCCAAGAGGACAGGCCGACTTTGGAGCAGTTCTTC; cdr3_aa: CASSQEDRPTLEQFF
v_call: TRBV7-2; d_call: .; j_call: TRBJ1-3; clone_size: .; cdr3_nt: TGTGCCAGCAGTGATACCGGGACGACAGGAAACACCATATATTTT; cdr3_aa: CASSDTGTTGNTIYF
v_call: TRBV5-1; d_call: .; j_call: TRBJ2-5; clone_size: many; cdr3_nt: TGCGCCAGCAGCTTGGACCCGTCAGGGGTGAAGTACCAAGAGACCCAGTACTTC; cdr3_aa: CASSLDPSGVKYQETQYF
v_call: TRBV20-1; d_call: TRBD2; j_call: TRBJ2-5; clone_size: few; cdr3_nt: TGCAGTGCAGCAGGGACTAGCGTGCTAATGGGAGAGACCCAGTACTTC; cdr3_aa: CSAAGTSVLMGETQYF
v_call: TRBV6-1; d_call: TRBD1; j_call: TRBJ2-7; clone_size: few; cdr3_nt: TGTGCCAGCAGTGAAGCGTTGGGACAGGCCTCTGGGGAGCAGTACTTC; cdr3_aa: CASSEALGQASGEQYF
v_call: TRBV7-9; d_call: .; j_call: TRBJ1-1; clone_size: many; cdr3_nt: TGTGCCAGCAGCTTAGGGGGCAGCACTGAAGCTTTCTTT; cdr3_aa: CASSLGGSTEAFF